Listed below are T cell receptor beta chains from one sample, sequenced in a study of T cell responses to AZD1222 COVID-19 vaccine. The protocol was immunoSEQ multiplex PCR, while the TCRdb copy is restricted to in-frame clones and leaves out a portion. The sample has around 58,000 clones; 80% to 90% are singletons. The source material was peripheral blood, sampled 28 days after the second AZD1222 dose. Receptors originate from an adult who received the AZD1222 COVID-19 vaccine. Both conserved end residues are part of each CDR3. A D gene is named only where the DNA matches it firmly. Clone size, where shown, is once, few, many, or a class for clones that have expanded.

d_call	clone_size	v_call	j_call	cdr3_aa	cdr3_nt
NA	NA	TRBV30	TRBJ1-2	CAWSQWRALFSGYTF	TGTGCCTGGAGTCAGTGGAGGGCTCTGTTCAGTGGCTACACCTTC
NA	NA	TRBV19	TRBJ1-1	CASSIGLGMNTEAFF	TGTGCCAGTAGTATCGGATTGGGGATGAACACTGAAGCTTTCTTT
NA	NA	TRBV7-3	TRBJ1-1	CASSLTPSGTEAFF	TGTGCCAGCAGCTTAACCCCATCGGGCACTGAAGCTTTCTTT
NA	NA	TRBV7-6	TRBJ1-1	CASRPQVNTEAFF	TGTGCCAGCAGACCACAGGTTAACACTGAAGCTTTCTTT
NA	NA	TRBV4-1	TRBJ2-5	CASSHDSGLTQETQYF	TGCGCCAGCAGCCATGATTCCGGACTTACTCAAGAGACCCAGTACTTC
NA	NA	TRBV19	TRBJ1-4	CASSQQQGNEKLFF	TGTGCCAGTAGTCAACAGCAGGGTAATGAAAAACTGTTTTTT
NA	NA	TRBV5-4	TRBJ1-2	CASSYAYSYGYTF	TGTGCCAGCAGCTACGCCTACAGCTATGGCTACACCTTC
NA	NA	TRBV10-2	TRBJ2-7	CASSESGRGNEQYF	TGCGCCAGCAGTGAGTCCGGGAGAGGAAACGAGCAGTACTTC
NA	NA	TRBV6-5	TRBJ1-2	CASRTANYGYTF	TGTGCCAGCAGAACAGCAAACTATGGCTACACCTTC
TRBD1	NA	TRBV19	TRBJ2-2	CATRSPGQVTGELFF	TGTGCTACCCGATCCCCCGGACAGGTCACCGGGGAGCTGTTTTTT
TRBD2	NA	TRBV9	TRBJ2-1	CASSVGDLGLAGDHRALGYNEQFF	TGTGCCAGCAGCGTTGGGGACTTGGGGCTAGCGGGAGACCACCGGGCCCTGGGATACAATGAGCAGTTCTTC
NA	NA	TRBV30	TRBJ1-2	CAWRIGGSYGYTF	TGTGCCTGGAGAATTGGGGGATCCTATGGCTACACCTTC
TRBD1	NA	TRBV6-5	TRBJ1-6	CASVRDRGLYSPLHF	TGTGCCAGCGTCCGGGACAGGGGGCTTTATTCACCCCTCCACTTT
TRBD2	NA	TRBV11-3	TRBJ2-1	CASSLQSGEYNEQFF	TGTGCCAGCAGCTTACAAAGCGGGGAGTACAATGAGCAGTTCTTC
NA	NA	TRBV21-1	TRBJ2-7	CASSKPTGHVYEQYF	TGTGCCAGCAGCAAACCTACAGGGCATGTTTACGAGCAGTACTTC
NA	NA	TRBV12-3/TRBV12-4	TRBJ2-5	CASSFGETQYF	TGTGCCAGCAGTTTTGGTGAGACCCAGTACTTC
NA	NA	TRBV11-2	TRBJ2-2	CASSPNSGNTGELFF	TGTGCCAGCAGCCCCAATAGCGGGAACACCGGGGAGCTGTTTTTT
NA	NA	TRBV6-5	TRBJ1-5	CASRSTGFAQPQHF	TGTGCCAGCCGATCAACAGGGTTTGCTCAGCCCCAGCATTTT
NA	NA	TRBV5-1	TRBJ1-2	CASSLGGRGYGYTF	TGCGCCAGCAGCTTGGGGGGGCGCGGCTATGGCTACACCTTC
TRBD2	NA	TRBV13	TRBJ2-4	CASSLEWGRALTKNIQYF	TGTGCCAGCAGCCTAGAATGGGGGAGGGCCTTAACCAAAAACATTCAGTACTTC
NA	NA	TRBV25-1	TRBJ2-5	CASSNPGEILSRETQYF	TGTGCCAGCAGTAATCCGGGAGAGATCCTATCAAGAGAGACCCAGTACTTC
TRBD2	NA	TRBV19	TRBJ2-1	CASSTPWGLAGGDEQFF	TGTGCCAGTAGTACCCCGTGGGGACTAGCGGGAGGCGATGAGCAGTTCTTC
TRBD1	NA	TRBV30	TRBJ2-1	CAWSRTSQGAREQFF	TGTGCCTGGAGTCGTACGTCGCAGGGGGCTCGGGAGCAGTTCTTC
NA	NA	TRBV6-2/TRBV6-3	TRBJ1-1	CASSFRATEAFF	TGTGCCAGCAGTTTCAGGGCCACTGAAGCTTTCTTT
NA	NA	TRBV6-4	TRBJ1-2	CASISPDYGYTF	TGTGCCAGCATCTCCCCTGACTATGGCTACACCTTC
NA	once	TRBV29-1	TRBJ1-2	CSVERGGGYTF	TGCAGCGTTGAACGGGGTGGAGGCTACACCTTC
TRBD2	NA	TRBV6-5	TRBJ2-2	CASGRLAENTGELFF	TGTGCCAGCGGGAGGCTAGCGGAGAACACCGGGGAGCTGTTTTTT
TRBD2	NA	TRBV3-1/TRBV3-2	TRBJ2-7	CASSQGLAGGYEQYF	TGTGCCAGCAGCCAAGGACTAGCGGGAGGCTACGAGCAGTACTTC
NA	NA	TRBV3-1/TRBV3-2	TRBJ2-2	CASSHRRDTGELFF	TGTGCCAGCAGCCATCGCCGGGACACCGGGGAGCTGTTTTTT
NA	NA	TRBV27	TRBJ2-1	CASTHHGPLDNEQFF	TGTGCCAGCACCCACCATGGACCTCTTGACAATGAGCAGTTCTTC
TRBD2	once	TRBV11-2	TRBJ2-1	CASGGSGRNEQFF	TGTGCCAGCGGTGGGAGCGGGAGGAATGAGCAGTTCTTC
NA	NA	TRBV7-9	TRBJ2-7	CASSSLGGPGYEQYF	TGTGCCAGCAGCTCCCTAGGGGGGCCAGGATACGAGCAGTACTTC
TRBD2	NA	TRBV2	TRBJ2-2	CASSVSGLAGVDGELFF	TGTGCCAGCAGTGTTTCAGGGCTAGCGGGAGTTGACGGGGAGCTGTTTTTT
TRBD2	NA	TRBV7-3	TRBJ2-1	CASSLLVSGSNEQFF	TGTGCCAGCAGCTTATTGGTTAGCGGGAGCAATGAGCAGTTCTTC
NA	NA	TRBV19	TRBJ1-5	CASSIDKGIQPQHF	TGTGCCAGTAGTATAGATAAAGGGATCCAGCCCCAGCATTTT
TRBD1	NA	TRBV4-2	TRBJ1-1	CASSQGDRKTGDTEAFF	TGTGCCAGCAGCCAAGGGGACAGAAAAACGGGAGACACTGAAGCTTTCTTT
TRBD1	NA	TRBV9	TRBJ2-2	CASSVATGANTGELFF	TGTGCCAGCAGCGTTGCGACAGGGGCCAACACCGGGGAGCTGTTTTTT
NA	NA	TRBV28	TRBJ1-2	CASSLGALKGYYGYTF	TGTGCCAGCAGTTTGGGGGCCCTTAAGGGGTACTATGGCTACACCTTC
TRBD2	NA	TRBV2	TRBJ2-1	CASNRLAANNEQFF	TGTGCCAGCAATCGACTAGCGGCCAACAATGAGCAGTTCTTC
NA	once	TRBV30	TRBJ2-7	CAWSTVYEQYF	TGTGCCTGGAGTACGGTGTACGAGCAGTACTTC
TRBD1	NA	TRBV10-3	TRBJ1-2	CAITFQQGANYGYTF	TGTGCCATCACTTTTCAACAGGGGGCAAACTATGGCTACACCTTC
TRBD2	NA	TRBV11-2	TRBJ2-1	CASSVGLAGSNEQFF	TGTGCCAGCAGCGTCGGACTAGCGGGGTCCAATGAGCAGTTCTTC
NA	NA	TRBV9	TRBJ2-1	CASSVVYNEQFF	TGTGCCAGCAGCGTAGTCTACAATGAGCAGTTCTTC
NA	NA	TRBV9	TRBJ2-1	CASSESSRSSYNEQFF	TGTGCCAGCAGCGAATCTAGCCGGAGCTCCTACAATGAGCAGTTCTTC
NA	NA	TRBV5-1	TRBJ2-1	CASSLVVGSSYNEQFF	TGCGCCAGCAGCTTGGTGGTCGGGAGCTCCTACAATGAGCAGTTCTTC
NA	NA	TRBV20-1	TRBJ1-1	CSASNLLVGTEAFF	TGCAGTGCTAGTAATCTCTTGGTCGGGACTGAAGCTTTCTTT
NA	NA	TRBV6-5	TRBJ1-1	CASKVWDTEAFF	TGTGCCAGCAAGGTCTGGGACACTGAAGCTTTCTTT
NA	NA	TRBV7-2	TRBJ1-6	CASSGGRGTYNSPLHF	TGTGCCAGCAGCGGAGGTCGCGGGACCTATAATTCACCCCTCCACTTT
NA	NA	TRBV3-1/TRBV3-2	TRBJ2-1	CASSQDPGWNEQFF	TGTGCCAGCAGCCAAGATCCCGGTTGGAATGAGCAGTTCTTC
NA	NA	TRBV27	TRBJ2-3	CATRGGTTPSDTQYF	TGTGCCACCAGAGGGGGGACTACTCCCTCAGATACGCAGTATTTT
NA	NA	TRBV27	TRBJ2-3	CASSRHLATSTDTQYF	TGTGCCAGCAGCAGACACCTAGCGACTAGCACAGATACGCAGTATTTT